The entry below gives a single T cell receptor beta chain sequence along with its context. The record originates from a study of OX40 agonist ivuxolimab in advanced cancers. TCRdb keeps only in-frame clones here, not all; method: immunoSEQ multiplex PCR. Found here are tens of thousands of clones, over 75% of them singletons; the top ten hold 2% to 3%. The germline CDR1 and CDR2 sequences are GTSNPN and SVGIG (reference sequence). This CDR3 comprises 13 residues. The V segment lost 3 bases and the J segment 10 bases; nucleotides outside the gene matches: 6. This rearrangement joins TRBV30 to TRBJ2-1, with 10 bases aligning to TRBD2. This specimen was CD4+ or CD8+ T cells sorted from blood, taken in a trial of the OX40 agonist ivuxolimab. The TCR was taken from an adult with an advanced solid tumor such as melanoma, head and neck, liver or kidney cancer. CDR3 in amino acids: CAWSVQREGEQFF. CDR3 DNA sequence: TGTGCCTGGAGCGTCCAGCGGGAGGGCGAGCAGTTCTTC. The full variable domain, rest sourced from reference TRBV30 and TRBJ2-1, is SQTIHQWPATLVQPVGSPLSLECTVEGTSNPNLYWYRQAAGRGLQLLFYSVGIGQISSEVPQNLSASRPQDRQFILSSKKLLLSDSGFYLCAWSVQREGEQFFGPGTRLTVL.